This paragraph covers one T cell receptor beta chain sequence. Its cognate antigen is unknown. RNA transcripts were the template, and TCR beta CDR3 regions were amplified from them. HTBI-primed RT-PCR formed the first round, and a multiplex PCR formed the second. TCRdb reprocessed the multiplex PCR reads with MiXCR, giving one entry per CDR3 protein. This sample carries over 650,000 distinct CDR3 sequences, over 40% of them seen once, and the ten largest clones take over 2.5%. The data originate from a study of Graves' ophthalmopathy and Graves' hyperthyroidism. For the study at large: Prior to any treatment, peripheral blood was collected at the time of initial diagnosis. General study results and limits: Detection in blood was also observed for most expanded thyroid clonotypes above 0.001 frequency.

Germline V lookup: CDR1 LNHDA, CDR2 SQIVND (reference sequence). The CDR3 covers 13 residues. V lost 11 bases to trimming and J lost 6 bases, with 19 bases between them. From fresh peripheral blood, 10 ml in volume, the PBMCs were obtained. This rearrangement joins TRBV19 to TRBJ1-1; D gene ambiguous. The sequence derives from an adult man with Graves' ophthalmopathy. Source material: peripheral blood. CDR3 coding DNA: TGTGCCTGGAGTCCAGACTCGTTACCTGAAGCTTTCTTT. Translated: CAWSPDSLPEAFF.